This T cell receptor beta chain came from a study of human T cells and chemical hapten exposure. Study-level information: Weekly administration of diphenylcyclopropenone to the scalp of patients continued throughout the approximately 26-week study.

The germline V gene has CDR1 SGDLS and CDR2 YYNGEE. This CDR3 is 14 amino acids long. V shed 3 bases, J shed 8 bases, and the junction held 6 bases outside the gene matches. Whole-study findings and limits: Patch test scores rose with PT1 expanded TCR counts, a positive correlation.

The sample holds a few counts of this clonotype. As yet, its antigen is unknown. Using its own MiXCR run on the RACE reads, TCRdb lists one record per CDR3 protein. The sample carries fewer than 150,000 distinct CDR3 sequences, roughly 13% recorded once. Stated time point: patch test 1, 2 weeks after DPC sensitization. Treatment in this sample: therapeutic diphenylcyclopropenone sensitization with weekly scalp DPC. The chain carries TRBV9 and TRBJ1-2, with 11 positions matching TRBD1. This TCR came from a man between 18 and 35 years old with alopecia areata. Some clones in this sample may be carry-over from other donors' samples. Here the sequenced sample was whole blood, taken in connection with sensitization to the hapten diphenylcyclopropenone (DPC). The CDR3 coding sequence is TGTGCCAGCAGCGACGGACAGGGGGCAGGCGGCTACACCTTC. Residues: CASSDGQGAGGYTF. Full variable domain (missing parts from reference TRBV9 and TRBJ1-2): DSGVTQTPKHLITATGQRVTLRCSPRSGDLSVYWYQQSLDQGLQFLIQYYNGEERAKGNILERFSAQQFPDLHSELNLSSLELGDSALYFCASSDGQGAGGYTFGSGTRLTVV.